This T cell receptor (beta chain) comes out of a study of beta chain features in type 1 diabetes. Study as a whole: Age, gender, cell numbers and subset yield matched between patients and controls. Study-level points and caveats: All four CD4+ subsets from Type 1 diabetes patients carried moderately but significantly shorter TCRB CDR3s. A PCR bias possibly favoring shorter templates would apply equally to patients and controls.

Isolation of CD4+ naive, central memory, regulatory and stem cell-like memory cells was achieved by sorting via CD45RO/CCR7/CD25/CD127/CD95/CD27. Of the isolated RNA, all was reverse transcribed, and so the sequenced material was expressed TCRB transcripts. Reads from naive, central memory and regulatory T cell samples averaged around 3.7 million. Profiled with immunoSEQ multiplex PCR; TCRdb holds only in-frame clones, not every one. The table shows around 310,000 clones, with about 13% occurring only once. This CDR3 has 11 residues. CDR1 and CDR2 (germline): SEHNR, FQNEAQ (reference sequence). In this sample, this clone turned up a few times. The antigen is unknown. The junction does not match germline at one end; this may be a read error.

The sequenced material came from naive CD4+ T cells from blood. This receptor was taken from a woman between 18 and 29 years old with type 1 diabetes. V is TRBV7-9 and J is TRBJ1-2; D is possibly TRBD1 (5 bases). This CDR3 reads CASSTTAKDYF. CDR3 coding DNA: TGTGCCAGCAGCACGACAGCGAAGGACTACTTC.